This T cell receptor beta chain was profiled in a study of T cell repertoires in cytomegalovirus infection (dated by TCRdb to about 2019). About the study as a whole: Donor HLA type was relevant to the analysis, as public TCR beta signatures indicated carriage of CMV infection together with the matching HLA type. The research as a whole found: In the ex vivo response, HLA-C-restricted CMV-specific TCR beta clonotypes were dominant, and in two of eight donors the single most frequent clonotype came from this HLA-C-restricted group. Carriers of CMV infection plus the relevant HLA type were discriminated by the cumulative frequency of public TCR beta family members in the study cohort and in an independent roughly 370-donor cohort.

This clonotype was detected only a few times. Its target antigen remains unknown. Qualities for individual bases were not recorded, and no much larger clone is one base off. Sequencing relied on an Illumina HiSeq 1500. TCRdb trimmed the raw reads at Q25, called clones with MiXCR and kept productive beta chains. Each CDR3 protein appears once, grouped with its most common genes and DNA. The sample has 630,000 or so distinct CDR3 sequences on record, approximately 24% of them singletons. Clones ranked in the top ten supply approximately 8% of the sample. Inclusive of the bounding cysteine and phenylalanine, the CDR3 is 19 residues long. CDR3 DNA only is kept here, 57 bases in frame from base 1. V and J are trimmed by 0 bases and 2 bases, and the gene matches miss 14 bases of the junction. CDR1 and CDR2 are drawn from the germline V gene: MNHEY, SVGEGT.

The chain is made from TRBV6-2 or TRBV6-3 and TRBJ2-7, with TRBD1 identical over 9 junction bases. Sequencing was performed on CD8+ T cells from PBMCs. The TCR was taken from a human donor in good health (CMV status not recorded). Some clones in this sample may be carry-over from other donors' samples. The DNA is TGTGCCAGCAGTTACTCGAAAATAGGTGGGACAGGGCAAGCCTACGAGCAGTACTTC. Its amino acids are CASSYSKIGGTGQAYEQYF.